The next 25 T cell receptor beta chains were all read from a single sample in a study of neoadjuvant anti-PD-1 for oral cavity cancer. Generated by immunoSEQ multiplex PCR, the TCRdb table keeps only in-frame clones and is missing some. The sample includes over 11,000 clones, 73% seen only once; the top ten take just under 3%. The sequenced sample was PBMCs, obtained before nivolumab (anti-PD-1) treatment. Every receptor here comes from a person aged 35-80 years with oral cavity squamous cell carcinoma.

The chain employs TRBV21-1 and TRBJ1-5. TRBV21-1 is flagged as a pseudogene. The CDR3 consists of 17 residues. CDR3: CASSKARTTNSNQPQHF. The DNA of the CDR3 is TGTGCCAGCAGCAAAGCGAGGACGACGAACAGCAATCAGCCCCAGCATTTT.

DNA of the CDR3: TGTGCCAGCAGCCTCCAGACTAGCGGGGGCGCAGATACGCAGTATTTT. It encodes CASSLQTSGGADTQYF. The chain recombines TRBV4-2 with TRBJ2-3, with TRBD2 identical over 12 bases. The junction had 6 bases not matched to a gene; V was cut back by 4 bases and J by 4 bases. CDR1 is LGHNA and CDR2 is YNFKEQ in the germline V gene. The CDR3 consists of 16 residues.

The chain is built from TRBV5-1 and TRBJ2-7; D remains unclear. V was trimmed by 5 bases and J by 1 base, leaving 10 bases between them. This CDR3 has 13 amino acids. In germline, CDR1 is SGHRS, CDR2 YFSETQ. Written as DNA, the CDR3 is TGCGCCAGCAGTCGTCCTCCATCCTACGAGCAGTACTTC. It specifies CASSRPPSYEQYF.

The V and J genes are TRBV11-2 and TRBJ2-7, with D perhaps matching TRBD2 (7 bases). This CDR3 spans 16 amino acids. V was trimmed by 6 bases and J by 1 base, leaving 19 bases between them. The germline gives CDR1 SGHAT, CDR2 FQNNGV. For the CDR3, the DNA is TGTGCCAGCAGACGTATAGGTGGGGGGGCGTCCTACGAGCAGTACTTC. It encodes CASRRIGGGASYEQYF.

This clone was recorded a few times. This chain uses TRBV6-1 with TRBJ1-6, with D unresolved. The CDR3 is made up of 14 amino acids. Germline V gene lookup returns CDR1 MNHNS and CDR2 SASEGT. Trimming removed 4 bases from V and 5 bases from J, with 9 bases in between. The CDR3 spells CASSGRTDNSPLHF. In nucleotides, the CDR3 is TGTGCCAGCAGTGGAAGGACCGATAATTCACCCCTCCACTTT.

The genes are TRBV5-1 and TRBJ2-2; 11 nucleotides align to TRBD1. The trim removed 1 base at V and 5 bases at J, leaving 7 bases unmatched. Germline CDR1 SGHRS, CDR2 YFSETQ. The CDR3 is 17 residues long. CDR3 loop: CASSLPWTGGRTGELFF. The CDR3 bases are TGCGCCAGCAGCTTGCCATGGACAGGGGGCCGGACCGGGGAGCTGTTTTTT.

This clone was detected a few times. The V call is TRBV11-2, the J call TRBJ1-3; no definite D call. This CDR3 region has 15 residues. V lost 0 bases and J 0 bases, leaving 6 bases between the germline ends. Per the germline V gene, CDR1 is SGHAT and CDR2 is FQNNGV. The CDR3 is CASSLDSNSGNTIYF. CDR3 nucleotides: TGTGCCAGCAGCTTAGATAGCAACTCTGGAAACACCATATATTTT.

The rearrangement joins TRBV30 to TRBJ2-7; 7 bases align to TRBD2. Germline loops: CDR1 GTSNPN, CDR2 SVGIG (reference sequence). After removal of 5 bases from V and 1 base from J, the junction contained 5 bases not matched to a gene. The CDR3 extends over 13 amino acids. In DNA form, the CDR3 reads TGTGCCTGGTGGGGGGGTGGATCCTACGAGCAGTACTTC. This translates into CAWWGGGSYEQYF.

V usage is TRBV6-1 and J usage is TRBJ1-5; possible D gene TRBD1, 6 bases. Germline CDR1 and CDR2: MNHNS and SASEGT. This CDR3 is 14 amino acids long. Between the trimmed V and J ends, which lost 10 bases and 3 bases, there was a span of 16 bases. The CDR3 is CATSRGVNNQPQHF. The CDR3 DNA reads as TGTGCCACCAGCAGGGGAGTTAACAATCAGCCCCAGCATTTT.

The gene calls are TRBV27 and TRBJ2-2; D gene unclear. V was pared by 2 bases and J by 3 bases, with 16 bases between. The CDR3 has 17 residues. The germline gives CDR1 MNHEY, CDR2 SMNVEV (reference sequence). CDR3 in DNA: TGTGCCAGCAGTTTAAGTAGAACTTCACAATACACCGGGGAGCTGTTTTTT. It codes for CASSLSRTSQYTGELFF.

The CDR3 DNA is TGTGCCAGCGGGGGGGCCTACAATGAGCAGTTCTTC. It is translated as CASGGAYNEQFF. The chain has TRBV2 and TRBJ2-1, with TRBD2 matching 7 bases. Per germline, CDR1 SNHLY and CDR2 FYNNEI. The CDR3 is 12 residues long. With 8 bases clipped from V and 2 bases from J, the junction kept 0 bases outside the gene matches. The full variable domain, in which reference TRBV2 and TRBJ2-1 provide the parts outside the CDR3, is EPEVTQTPSHQVTQMGQEVILRCVPISNHLYFYWYRQILGQKVEFLVSFYNNEISEKSEIFDDQFSVERPDGSNFTLKIRSTKLEDSAMYFCASGGAYNEQFFGPGTRLTVL.

V usage is TRBV13 and J usage is TRBJ2-4; D may be TRBD2 (5 bases). Germline CDR1 and CDR2: PRHDT and FYEKMQ (reference sequence). V was trimmed by 0 bases and J by 10 bases, leaving 13 bases between them. The CDR3 runs 14 residues. The chain's CDR3 is CASSLGTGRGIQYF. CDR3 in DNA: TGTGCCAGCAGCTTAGGCACTGGGCGAGGGATTCAGTACTTC.

This rearrangement joins TRBV5-4 to TRBJ2-5; D ambiguous. V was clipped by 5 bases and J by 5 bases, with 13 bases between them. The CDR3 has 13 amino acids. Germline loops: CDR1 SGHNT, CDR2 YYREEE (reference sequence). CDR3 DNA sequence: TGTGCCAGCAGTCGCAGGATTGGGGAGACCCAGTACTTC. Encoded protein: CASSRRIGETQYF.

The chain has TRBV5-1 and TRBJ1-5; TRBD1 aligns across 7 bases. CDR1 and CDR2 (germline): SGHRS, YFSETQ. J lost 7 bases, V lost 0 bases, and 4 bases had no gene match. The CDR3 extends over 14 amino acids. The CDR3 DNA follows: TGCGCCAGCAGCTTGGCCACAGGGGAGCAGCCCCAGCATTTT. It is translated as CASSLATGEQPQHF.

This clone was observed a few times. This chain uses TRBV7-3 with TRBJ1-1, with D tentatively TRBD1 (5 bases). Germline CDR1 SGHTA, CDR2 FQGTGA. This CDR3 has 15 residues. With 5 bases removed from V and 8 bases from J, the gap between germline ends came to 21 bases. The CDR3 DNA is TGTGCCAGCAGCCTATCACTCGAACGAAACAGGGAAGCTTTCTTT. Translated, it gives CASSLSLERNREAFF.

This clone has a handful of counts. The chain carries TRBV11-2 and TRBJ1-3; D is possibly TRBD1 (6 bases). Germline values: CDR1 SGHAT, CDR2 FQNNGV. V lost 3 bases, J lost 2 bases, and 8 bases lay in between. CDR3 length equals 14 residues. As DNA, the CDR3 is TGTGCCAGCAGCTTGGGGGGGCCTGGAAACACCATATATTTT. Translation: CASSLGGPGNTIYF.

The chain carries TRBV6-1 and TRBJ1-1; D remains unclear. The CDR3 contains 15 residues. Germline CDR1 is MNHNS and CDR2 is SASEGT. The V and J ends lost 2 bases and 4 bases respectively, with 14 bases between them. CDR3 coding DNA: TGTGCCAGCAGTGAAAATGGAGGTTTGGGCACTGAAGCTTTCTTT. Amino acid sequence: CASSENGGLGTEAFF.

The J gene is TRBJ1-1, the V gene TRBV9, with a tentative D call TRBD1 (5 bases). The CDR3 has 14 residues. Germline values: CDR1 SGDLS, CDR2 YYNGEE. The V and J ends lost 0 bases and 4 bases respectively, with 10 bases between them. CDR3 sequence: CASSVAPGSTEAFF. Here the CDR3 DNA reads TGTGCCAGCAGCGTAGCCCCAGGGTCCACTGAAGCTTTCTTT.

This clone was observed a few times. The chain joins TRBV6-1 to TRBJ1-5; 7 bases map to TRBD1. This CDR3 is built from 15 residues. CDR1 and CDR2 (germline): MNHNS, SASEGT. The V gene end was trimmed by 3 bases and the J gene end by 7 bases; junction bases not matched to a gene: 9. CDR3 sequence reads: CASSDDRVRGQPQHF. The CDR3 DNA is TGTGCCAGCAGTGACGACAGGGTAAGGGGCCAGCCCCAGCATTTT.

This chain uses TRBV10-3 with TRBJ1-1; unclear D gene. With 6 bases removed from V and 0 bases from J, the gap between germline ends came to 14 bases. CDR1 ENHRY and CDR2 SYGVKD come from the germline V gene. The CDR3 extends over 15 amino acids. The CDR3 nucleotides read TGTGCCATCAGCAAGACCCGAGAGGTGAACACTGAAGCTTTCTTT. The encoded protein is CAISKTREVNTEAFF.

The V and J genes are TRBV7-9 and TRBJ1-6; no clear D gene. Deletions cut 1 base from V and 8 bases from J, with 3 bases between. The CDR3 totals 12 residues. Germline CDR1 and CDR2: SEHNR and FQNEAQ (reference sequence). The CDR3 protein is CASSLGDSPLHF. The CDR3 DNA follows: TGTGCCAGCAGCTTAGGGGATTCACCCCTCCACTTT.

The rearrangement links TRBV5-4 to TRBJ2-4; TRBD1 matches 11 bases. The length of the CDR3 is 16 residues. The V and J ends lost 3 bases and 2 bases, in that order; junction bases with no gene match: 4. Germline lookup yields CDR1 SGHNT and CDR2 YYREEE (reference sequence). CDR3 sequence reads: CASSSGQGATKNIQYF. The CDR3 nucleotides are TGTGCCAGCAGCTCCGGACAGGGGGCGACCAAAAACATTCAGTACTTC.

V gene TRBV10-2 combines with J gene TRBJ2-1; TRBD1 matches at 7 bases. The length of the CDR3 is 15 residues. Germline-derived CDR1 and CDR2 are WSHSY and SAAADI. V lost 3 bases and J lost 2; bases outside the gene matches: 4. The CDR3 loop is CASSEGQVPYNEQFF. CDR3 nucleotides: TGCGCCAGCAGTGAAGGACAGGTGCCCTACAATGAGCAGTTCTTC.

This clone was seen only once. The rearrangement joins TRBV5-1 to TRBJ2-7; no firm D call. This CDR3 is built from 16 residues. With 3 bases removed from V and 0 bases from J, the gap between germline ends came to 16 bases. Germline V CDR1 and CDR2: SGHRS, YFSETQ. The CDR3 bases are TGCGCCAGCAGCTCCTACCGGTCCAGACTCTCCTACGAGCAGTACTTC. Translation: CASSSYRSRLSYEQYF.

In its sample, this clone was seen a few times. V is TRBV6-6 and J is TRBJ1-1; maybe TRBD1 (5 bases). The CDR3 is 13 residues long. Germline CDR1 reads MNHNY; CDR2 reads SVGAGI (reference sequence). Trimming removed 2 bases from V and 3 bases from J, with 7 bases in between. CDR3 DNA sequence: TGTGCCAGCAGTTACGGGGGGGACACTGAAGCTTTCTTT. Translated: CASSYGGDTEAFF.